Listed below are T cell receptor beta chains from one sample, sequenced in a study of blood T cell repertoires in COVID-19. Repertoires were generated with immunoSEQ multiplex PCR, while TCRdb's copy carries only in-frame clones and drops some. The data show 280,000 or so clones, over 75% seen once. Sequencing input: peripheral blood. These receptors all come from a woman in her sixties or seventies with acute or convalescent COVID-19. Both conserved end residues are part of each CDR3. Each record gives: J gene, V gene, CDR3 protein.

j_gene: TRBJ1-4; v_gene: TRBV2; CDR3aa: CASSEGQGSWSTNEKLFF
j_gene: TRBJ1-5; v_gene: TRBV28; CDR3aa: CASSFRQGGQPQHF
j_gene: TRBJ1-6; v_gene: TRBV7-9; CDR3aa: CASSSGTNYNSPLHF
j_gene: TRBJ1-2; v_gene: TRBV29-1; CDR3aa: CSAASTSTYGYTF
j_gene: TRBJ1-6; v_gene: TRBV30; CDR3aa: CAWTGLNSYNSPLHF
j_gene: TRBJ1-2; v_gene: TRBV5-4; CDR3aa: CASSLAGGGQGIGGYTF
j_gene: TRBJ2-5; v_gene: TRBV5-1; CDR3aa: CASSFLAGEEQETQYF
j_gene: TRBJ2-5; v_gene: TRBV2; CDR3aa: CASTRRTGGKGSQETQYF
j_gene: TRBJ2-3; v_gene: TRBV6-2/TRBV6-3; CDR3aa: CASSYGRIGLGAQYF
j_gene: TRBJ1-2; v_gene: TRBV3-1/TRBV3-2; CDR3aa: CASSPWEGRWTLDDGYGYTF
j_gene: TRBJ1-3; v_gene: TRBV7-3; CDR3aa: CASSISPGGGNTIYF
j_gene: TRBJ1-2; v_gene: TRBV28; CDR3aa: CASSGGQIYGYTF
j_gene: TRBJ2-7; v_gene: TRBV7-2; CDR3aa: CASSVRGRYEQYF
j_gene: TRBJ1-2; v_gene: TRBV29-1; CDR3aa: CSVVWRGLRDYGYTF
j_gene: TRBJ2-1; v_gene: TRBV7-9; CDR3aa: CASSSHRGASYNEQFF
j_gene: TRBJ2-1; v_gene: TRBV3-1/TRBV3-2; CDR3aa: CASSQDSWDNTDEQFF
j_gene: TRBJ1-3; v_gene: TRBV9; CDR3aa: CASSGRSSGTSRSGNTIYF
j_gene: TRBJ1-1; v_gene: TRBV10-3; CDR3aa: CAISPTERNTEAFF
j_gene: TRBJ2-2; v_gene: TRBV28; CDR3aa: CASGSEQGLSGELFF
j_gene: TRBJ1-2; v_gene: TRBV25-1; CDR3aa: CASSVDRGHGYTF
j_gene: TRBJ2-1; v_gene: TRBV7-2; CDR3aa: CASSELTHRSSYNEQFF
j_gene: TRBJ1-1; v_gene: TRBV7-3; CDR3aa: CASSLGQGARTEAFF
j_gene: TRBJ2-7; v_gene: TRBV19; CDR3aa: CASSGTVSYEQYF
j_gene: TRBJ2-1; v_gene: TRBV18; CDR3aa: CASSRRVSLVTQYNEQFF
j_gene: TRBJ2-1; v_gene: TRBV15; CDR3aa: CATDPGAYNEQFF
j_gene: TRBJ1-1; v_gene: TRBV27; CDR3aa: CASSFAGLGTEAFF
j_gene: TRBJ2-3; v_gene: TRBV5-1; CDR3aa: CASIGLAGTDTQYF
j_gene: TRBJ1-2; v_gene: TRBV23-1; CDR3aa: CASGRWQRNYGYTF
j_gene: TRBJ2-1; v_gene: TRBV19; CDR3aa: CASSKSAGGPVEQFF
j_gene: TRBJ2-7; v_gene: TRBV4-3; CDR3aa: CASSLSVTVIREQYF
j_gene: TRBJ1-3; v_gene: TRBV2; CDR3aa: CASSFQGTGNTIYF
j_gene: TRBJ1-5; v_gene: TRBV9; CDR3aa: CASSPTGVQPQHF
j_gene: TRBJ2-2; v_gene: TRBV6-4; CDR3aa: CASSDEYTGELFF
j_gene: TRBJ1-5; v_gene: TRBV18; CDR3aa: CASSPQGGNQPQHF
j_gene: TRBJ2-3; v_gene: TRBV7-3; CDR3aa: CASSLTRQGDINTQYF
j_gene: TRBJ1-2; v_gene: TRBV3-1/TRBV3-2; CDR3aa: CASSPRTGDGYTF
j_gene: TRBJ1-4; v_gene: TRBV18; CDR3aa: CASSPSRQTATNEKLFF
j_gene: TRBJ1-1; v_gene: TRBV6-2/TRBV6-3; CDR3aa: CASSYYRDRANEAFF
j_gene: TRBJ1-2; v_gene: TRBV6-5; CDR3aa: CASSYEVQGEYGYTF
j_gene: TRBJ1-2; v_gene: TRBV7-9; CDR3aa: CASTDNLGRPEGYTF